Presented here are 31 T cell receptor beta chains from one specimen sequenced in a study of T cell responses to AZD1222 COVID-19 vaccine. Assay: immunoSEQ multiplex PCR; the TCRdb copy retains only in-frame clones and omits some. Found here are 140,000 or so clones, 88% of them singletons; the top ten hold about 3.1%. This material consisted of peripheral blood, taken 28 days after the second AZD1222 dose. The receptors were gathered from an adult who received the AZD1222 COVID-19 vaccine.

The genes are TRBV6-5 and TRBJ2-2; D gene ambiguous. V was cut by 5 bases and J by 9 bases, with 10 bases left in between. CDR1 and CDR2 (germline): MNHEY, SVGAGI. The CDR3 extends over 12 amino acids. The CDR3 sequence is CASSNMRRELFF. The DNA of the CDR3 is TGTGCCAGCAGTAACATGAGGAGGGAGCTGTTTTTT.

The CDR3 nucleotides are TGTGCCATCAGTGAGTCTCCGGGACAAGGTTTTTCTAACTATGGCTACACCTTC. The encoded protein is CAISESPGQGFSNYGYTF. V gene TRBV10-3 combines with J gene TRBJ1-2, with a weak D call TRBD1 (6 bases). Germline V gives CDR1 ENHRY, CDR2 SYGVKD. CDR3 length: 18 amino acids. V gave up 0 bases and J gave up 0 bases, with 17 bases separating them.

J is TRBJ1-2 and V is TRBV2; 10 nucleotides line up with TRBD1. Germline V gene lookup returns CDR1 SNHLY and CDR2 FYNNEI. The V gene end was trimmed by 6 bases and the J gene end by 6 bases; junction bases not matched to a gene: 4. This CDR3 region has 13 residues. CDR3 nucleotides: TGTGCCAGCAGAGGGGACAGGGGCCATGGCTACACCTTC. Its translation: CASRGDRGHGYTF. The full variable domain, rest sourced from reference TRBV2 and TRBJ1-2, is EPEVTQTPSHQVTQMGQEVILRCVPISNHLYFYWYRQILGQKVEFLVSFYNNEISEKSEIFDDQFSVERPDGSNFTLKIRSTKLEDSAMYFCASRGDRGHGYTFGSGTRLTVV.

This clone was observed a few times. CDR3 DNA sequence: TGTGCCAGCTCACCCAATCTATACGAGCAGTACTTC. The encoded protein is CASSPNLYEQYF. The chain couples TRBV18 to TRBJ2-7; D unresolved. The CDR3 contains 12 residues. Germline V CDR1 and CDR2: KGHSH, LQKENI. V gave up 3 bases and J gave up 4 bases, with 7 bases separating them.

CDR3 amino acids: CASSQDLRTNYGYTF. CDR3 DNA sequence: TGCGCCAGCAGCCAAGATCTCAGGACCAACTATGGCTACACCTTC. The J gene is TRBJ1-2, the V gene TRBV4-3, with D unresolved. The CDR3 spans 15 residues. V dropped 0 bases and J dropped 2 bases, with 10 bases sitting between them. The germline gives CDR1 LGHNA, CDR2 YSLEER.

The chain uses TRBV19 and TRBJ1-4, with TRBD1 as a possible D gene (5 bases). Trimming shortened V by 5 bases and J by 8 bases, and 18 bases separated the two germline ends. CDR1 is LNHDA, CDR2 SQIVND, per germline (reference sequence). The CDR3 loop spans 15 amino acids. The CDR3 DNA reads as TGTGCCAGTAGTTCCCCCTCCCGGGGGGGGGAAAAACTGTTTTTT. Its translation is CASSSPSRGGEKLFF.

CDR3 sequence reads: CASSPNRQGDEAFF. CDR3 in DNA: TGCGCCAGCAGCCCGAACCGACAGGGGGATGAAGCTTTCTTT. This chain links TRBV5-1 with TRBJ1-1; TRBD1 matches 9 bases. After removal of 4 bases from V and 7 bases from J, the junction contained 8 bases not matched to a gene. The CDR3 consists of 14 residues. Germline assignment: CDR1 SGHRS and CDR2 YFSETQ.

The chain carries TRBV6-5 and TRBJ1-2, with a possible D match to TRBD1 (5 bases). CDR3 length: 12 residues. V was pared by 8 bases and J by 4 bases, with 11 bases between. Looked up from germline, CDR1 is MNHEY and CDR2 is SVGAGI. CDR3 loop: CASAGQVYGYTF. CDR3 sequence (DNA): TGTGCCAGCGCTGGACAAGTCTATGGCTACACCTTC.

V usage is TRBV13 and J usage is TRBJ2-3, with D perhaps TRBD1 (6 bases). Per germline, CDR1 PRHDT and CDR2 FYEKMQ (reference sequence). Trimming removed 4 bases at V and 2 bases at J, with 19 bases between. The CDR3 extends over 17 amino acids. The CDR3 DNA reads TGTGCCAGCAGCTCCTTCAGGGGCCCGAGATTCACAGATACGCAGTATTTT. It codes for CASSSFRGPRFTDTQYF.

In DNA form, the CDR3 reads TGTGCCAGCAGCCAGAGGGCGGATAACACTGAAGCTTTCTTT. Protein product: CASSQRADNTEAFF. V and J are TRBV3-1 (or the pseudogene TRBV3-2) and TRBJ1-1; D is ambiguous. This CDR3 has 14 residues. Germline loops: CDR1 LGHDT, CDR2 YNNKEL (reference sequence). V gave up 3 bases and J gave up 2 bases, with 10 bases separating them.

This chain uses TRBV19 with TRBJ2-7, with 9 bases fitting TRBD1. Germline trimming cut 9 bases from V and 0 bases from J; bases unmatched to any gene: 6. CDR3 length: 14 amino acids. The germline gives CDR1 LNHDA, CDR2 SQIVND (reference sequence). In DNA, the CDR3 is TGTGCCAGCACAGGGGGCTCTCCCTCCTACGAGCAGTACTTC. It encodes CASTGGSPSYEQYF. Looking up the rest from reference TRBV19 and TRBJ2-7 gives the full variable domain: DGGITQSPKYLFRKEGQNVTLSCEQNLNHDAMYWYRQDPGQGLRLIYYSQIVNDFQKGDIAEGYSVSREKKESFPLTVTSAQKNPTAFYLCASTGGSPSYEQYFGPGTRLTVT.

The chain couples TRBV11-3 to TRBJ2-1; the D is unclear. V was trimmed by 4 bases and J by 11 bases, leaving 15 bases between them. CDR1 SGHNT and CDR2 YENEEA come from the germline V gene. The CDR3 is 13 residues long. This chain's CDR3 is CASSSSPTVQQFF. CDR3 DNA sequence: TGTGCCAGCAGCTCCTCACCTACAGTACAGCAGTTCTTC.

This clone was picked up one time. The CDR3 DNA sequence: TGTGCCACCACGGACATCCGAACCGGGGAGCTGTTTTTT. It encodes CATTDIRTGELFF. This chain links TRBV24-1 with TRBJ2-2; weak D call: TRBD1 (5 bases). Between the trimmed V and J ends, which lost 8 bases and 5 bases, there was a span of 11 bases. Germline loops: CDR1 KGHDR, CDR2 SFDVKD. The CDR3 has 13 amino acids.

V gene TRBV13 combines with J gene TRBJ1-2, with D tentatively TRBD1 (5 bases). The CDR3 has 15 amino acids. CDR1 PRHDT and CDR2 FYEKMQ come from the germline V gene (reference sequence). The V end was cut by 3 bases, the J end by 8 bases, with 19 bases between. This chain's CDR3 is CASSFPTEGLDGYTF. The CDR3 coding sequence is TGTGCCAGCAGCTTCCCCACGGAGGGGTTGGACGGCTACACCTTC.

The chain uses TRBV2 and TRBJ2-1; TRBD2 aligns across 11 bases. This CDR3 spans 15 amino acids. V lost 4 bases, J lost 9 bases, and 8 bases stayed unmatched. Germline V gene sequence: CDR1 SNHLY, CDR2 FYNNEI. The DNA for the CDR3 is TGTGCCAGCAGTGGTCTTAGCGGGGGGGCTGTTGAGCAGTTCTTC. Translated: CASSGLSGGAVEQFF.

J is TRBJ2-3 and V is TRBV6-1; a weak D match, TRBD2 (6 bases). The CDR3 runs 16 residues. Trimming cost V 3 bases and J 2 bases, with 15 bases left between them. Germline assignment: CDR1 MNHNS and CDR2 SASEGT. The CDR3 DNA sequence: TGTGCCAGCAGTGAGGCCGGGGGAGCCAACACAGATACGCAGTATTTT. Protein: CASSEAGGANTDTQYF.

The gene calls are TRBV3-1 (or the pseudogene TRBV3-2) and TRBJ1-5; D is ambiguous. Germline assignment: CDR1 LGHDT and CDR2 YNNKEL (reference sequence). The CDR3 runs 13 residues. Trimming took 2 bases from V and 4 from J, leaving 6 bases between them. In DNA form, the CDR3 reads TGTGCCAGCAGCCAAACGGTGAATCAGCCCCAGCATTTT. Its translation is CASSQTVNQPQHF.

This clone was counted once. V is TRBV27 and J is TRBJ1-6; 9 nucleotides line up with TRBD1. CDR3 size: 16 residues. V gave up 2 bases and J gave up 7 bases; unmatched junction bases: 6. The V gene's germline CDR1 is MNHEY and CDR2 SMNVEV (reference sequence). CDR3 coding DNA: TGTGCCAGCAGTTTAGGGCGGGACAGGGCAAATTCACCCCTCCACTTT. Protein: CASSLGRDRANSPLHF.

The J gene is TRBJ1-3, the V gene TRBV20-1; no reliable D call. The CDR3 covers 11 residues. The V gene's germline CDR1 is DFQATT and CDR2 SNEGSKA (reference sequence). Trimming stripped 7 bases from V and 4 bases from J, with 8 bases between. DNA of the CDR3: TGCAGTGTGGGGAGGGGAAACACCATATATTTT. This codes for CSVGRGNTIYF.

The V and J genes are TRBV10-2 and TRBJ2-7, with D hard to call. CDR3 size: 12 residues. Trimming removed 0 bases from V and 9 bases from J, with 9 bases in between. CDR1 and CDR2 from the germline V gene are WSHSY and SAAADI. The DNA for the CDR3 is TGCGCCAGCAGTGAGTCGAAGGCTGCGCAGTACTTC. Amino acid sequence: CASSESKAAQYF.

V gene TRBV18 combines with J gene TRBJ2-2; no clear D. The CDR3 has 14 amino acids. Germline V CDR1 and CDR2: KGHSH, LQKENI. V was shortened by 0 bases and J by 4 bases, with 6 bases between the two germline ends. CDR3 residues: CASSPPSFTGELFF. DNA for the CDR3: TGTGCCAGCTCACCACCTAGCTTCACCGGGGAGCTGTTTTTT.

The chain links TRBV30 to TRBJ1-5, with D tentatively TRBD1 (5 bases). The CDR3 covers 15 residues. Germline-derived CDR1 and CDR2 are GTSNPN and SVGIG (reference sequence). Trimming removed 3 bases at V and 7 bases at J, with 19 bases between. Here the CDR3 reads CAWSTYGGLGQPQHF. DNA for the CDR3: TGTGCCTGGAGCACCTACGGGGGGTTAGGACAGCCCCAGCATTTT. The full variable domain, rest sourced from reference TRBV30 and TRBJ1-5, is SQTIHQWPATLVQPVGSPLSLECTVEGTSNPNLYWYRQAAGRGLQLLFYSVGIGQISSEVPQNLSASRPQDRQFILSSKKLLLSDSGFYLCAWSTYGGLGQPQHFGDGTRLSIL.

The rearrangement joins TRBV19 to TRBJ1-6, with 8 positions matching TRBD1. Germline CDR1 and CDR2: LNHDA and SQIVND (reference sequence). With 6 bases clipped from V and 10 bases from J, the junction kept 5 bases outside the gene matches. The CDR3 is 13 residues long. The CDR3 sequence is CASSRQGRSPLHF. Here the CDR3 DNA reads TGTGCCAGTAGCAGACAGGGGAGATCACCCCTCCACTTT. Based on the CDR3 plus reference TRBV19 and TRBJ1-6, the full variable domain is DGGITQSPKYLFRKEGQNVTLSCEQNLNHDAMYWYRQDPGQGLRLIYYSQIVNDFQKGDIAEGYSVSREKKESFPLTVTSAQKNPTAFYLCASSRQGRSPLHFGNGTRLTVT.

The rearrangement uses TRBV11-2 and TRBJ2-2; D remains ambiguous. The germline gives CDR1 SGHAT, CDR2 FQNNGV. V lost 4 bases, J lost 8 bases, and 14 bases lay in between. This CDR3 is built from 14 residues. The DNA of the CDR3 is TGTGCCAGCAGCTCGACATGGCAGCTTGGGGAGCTGTTTTTT. Translated, it gives CASSSTWQLGELFF.

The chain joins TRBV7-8 to TRBJ1-4, with D possibly TRBD1 on 5 matching bases. The V end was cut by 1 base, the J end by 7 bases, with 16 bases between. This CDR3 region has 16 residues. Germline-derived CDR1 and CDR2 are SGHVS and FQNEAQ. The DNA for the CDR3 is TGTGCCAGCAGCTTAGGGGGCCTTGGGGGAGGTGAAAAACTGTTTTTT. It yields the protein CASSLGGLGGGEKLFF. The whole variable domain, filled in from reference TRBV7-8 and TRBJ1-4, reads GAGVSQSPRYKVAKRGQDVALRCDPISGHVSLFWYQQALGQGPEFLTYFQNEAQLDKSGLPSDRFFAERPEGSVSTLKIQRTQQEDSAVYLCASSLGGLGGGEKLFFGSGTQLSVL.

This rearrangement joins TRBV19 to TRBJ2-1, with a tentative D call TRBD2 (5 bases). The V end was cut by 3 bases, the J end by 2 bases, with 11 bases between. The germline CDR1 and CDR2 sequences are LNHDA and SQIVND (reference sequence). The CDR3 extends over 15 amino acids. This chain's CDR3 is CASSIEYGTYNEQFF. Written as DNA, the CDR3 is TGTGCCAGTAGTATCGAATACGGGACCTACAATGAGCAGTTCTTC.

This chain connects TRBV6-2 or TRBV6-3 to TRBJ1-2; D perhaps matches TRBD1 (6 bases). CDR3 length: 16 residues. Germline assignment: CDR1 MNHEY and CDR2 SVGEGT. The ends were cut back, 4 bases at V and 4 bases at J, with 19 bases in the middle. CDR3 nucleotides: TGTGCCAGCAGTTTTGCCTTTTCGACAGGATCCTATGGCTACACCTTC. Its translation is CASSFAFSTGSYGYTF.

The chain employs TRBV7-3 and TRBJ2-2; 8 nucleotides match TRBD1. The junction had 5 bases not matched to a gene; V was cut back by 4 bases and J by 4 bases. Germline V gene data show CDR1 as SGHTA and CDR2 as FQGTGA. This CDR3 is built from 15 residues. CDR3 nucleotides: TGTGCCAGCAGCTCCTCAGGGGGCGGCACCGGGGAGCTGTTTTTT. This codes for CASSSSGGGTGELFF. Complete variable domain (other parts from reference TRBV7-3 and TRBJ2-2): GAGVSQTPSNKVTEKGKYVELRCDPISGHTALYWYRQSLGQGPEFLIYFQGTGAADDSGLPNDRFFAVRPEGSVSTLKIQRTERGDSAVYLCASSSSGGGTGELFFGEGSRLTVL.

This clone was seen just once. The chain links TRBV11-2 to TRBJ1-5; D not certain. V was shortened by 7 bases and J by 3 bases, with 13 bases between the two germline ends. Per the germline V gene, CDR1 is SGHAT and CDR2 is FQNNGV. This CDR3 spans 14 amino acids. This CDR3 reads CASTDAGFNQPQHF. The CDR3 nucleotides are TGTGCCAGCACAGATGCAGGATTCAATCAGCCCCAGCATTTT.

This clone was counted a single time. V gene TRBV4-2 combines with J gene TRBJ2-3; 12 bases line up with TRBD2. The CDR3 consists of 17 residues. Germline CDR1 reads LGHNA; CDR2 reads YNFKEQ. V was clipped by 0 bases and J by 4 bases; unmatched bases: 5. The CDR3 nucleotides read TGTGCCAGCAGCCAAGACCTAGCGGGAGGGCCGGCAGATACGCAGTATTTT. Encoded protein: CASSQDLAGGPADTQYF.

The gene calls are TRBV6-5 and TRBJ2-2, with a weak D call TRBD2 (5 bases). The CDR3 runs to 14 residues. V lost 3 bases and J lost 3, with 8 bases in between. Germline V gene lookup returns CDR1 MNHEY and CDR2 SVGAGI. Here the CDR3 DNA reads TGTGCCAGCAGTTATTTGAGGGACACCGGGGAGCTGTTTTTT. It is translated as CASSYLRDTGELFF.